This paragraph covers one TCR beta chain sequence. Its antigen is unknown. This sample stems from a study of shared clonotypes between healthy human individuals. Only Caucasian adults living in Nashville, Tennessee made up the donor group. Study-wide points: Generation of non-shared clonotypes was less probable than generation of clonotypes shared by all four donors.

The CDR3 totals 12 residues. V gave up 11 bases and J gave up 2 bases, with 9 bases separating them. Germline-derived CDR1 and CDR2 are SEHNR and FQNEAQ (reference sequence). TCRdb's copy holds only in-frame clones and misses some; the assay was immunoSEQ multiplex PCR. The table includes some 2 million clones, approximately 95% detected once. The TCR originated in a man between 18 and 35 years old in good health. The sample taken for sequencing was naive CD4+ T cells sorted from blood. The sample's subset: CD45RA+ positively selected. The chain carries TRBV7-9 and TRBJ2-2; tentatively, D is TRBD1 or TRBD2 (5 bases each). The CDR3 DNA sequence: TGTGCCGGGGACCGAAACACCGGGGAGCTGTTTTTT. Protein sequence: CAGDRNTGELFF.